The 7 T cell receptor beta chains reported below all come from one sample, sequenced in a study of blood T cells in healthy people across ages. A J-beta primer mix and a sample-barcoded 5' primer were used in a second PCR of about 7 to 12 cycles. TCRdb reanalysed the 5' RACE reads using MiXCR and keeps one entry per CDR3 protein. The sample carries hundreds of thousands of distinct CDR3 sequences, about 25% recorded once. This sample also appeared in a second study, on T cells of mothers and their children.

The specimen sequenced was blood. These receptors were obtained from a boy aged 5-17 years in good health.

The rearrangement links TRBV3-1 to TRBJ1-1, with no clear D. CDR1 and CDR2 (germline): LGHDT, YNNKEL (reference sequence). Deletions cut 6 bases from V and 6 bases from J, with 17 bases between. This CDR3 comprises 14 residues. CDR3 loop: CASSPAMGIPEAFF. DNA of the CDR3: TGTGCCAGCAGTCCGGCGATGGGAATCCCTGAAGCTTTCTTT.

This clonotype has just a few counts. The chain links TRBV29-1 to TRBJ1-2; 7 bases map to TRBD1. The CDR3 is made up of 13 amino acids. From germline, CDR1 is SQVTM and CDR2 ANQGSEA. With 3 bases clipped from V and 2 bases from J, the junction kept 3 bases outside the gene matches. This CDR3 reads CSVDRGPNYGYTF. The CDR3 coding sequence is TGCAGCGTTGATAGGGGGCCAAACTATGGCTACACCTTC.

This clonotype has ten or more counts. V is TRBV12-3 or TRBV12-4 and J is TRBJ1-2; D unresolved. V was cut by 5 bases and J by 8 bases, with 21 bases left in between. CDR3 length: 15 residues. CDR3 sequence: CASSPRGWSFEGYTF. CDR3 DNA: TGTGCCAGCAGTCCCCGAGGGTGGTCTTTCGAGGGCTACACCTTC.

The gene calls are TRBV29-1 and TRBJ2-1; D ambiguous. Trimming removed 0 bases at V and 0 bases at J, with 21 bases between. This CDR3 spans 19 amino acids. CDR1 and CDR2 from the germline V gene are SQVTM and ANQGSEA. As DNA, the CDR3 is TGCAGCGTTGAAGATCTTAACTCTTTGAGAGCCAGCTCCTACAATGAGCAGTTCTTC. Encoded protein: CSVEDLNSLRASSYNEQFF.

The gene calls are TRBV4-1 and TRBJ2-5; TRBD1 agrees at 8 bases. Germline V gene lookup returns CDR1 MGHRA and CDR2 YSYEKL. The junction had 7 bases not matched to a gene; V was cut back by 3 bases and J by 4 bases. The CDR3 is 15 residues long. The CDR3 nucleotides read TGCGCCAGCAGCCAGGACGACAGGGGTGCAGAGACCCAGTACTTC. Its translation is CASSQDDRGAETQYF.

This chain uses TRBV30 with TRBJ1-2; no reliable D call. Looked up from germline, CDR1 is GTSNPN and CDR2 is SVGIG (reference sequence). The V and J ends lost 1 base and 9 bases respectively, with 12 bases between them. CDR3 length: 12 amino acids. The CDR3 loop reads CAWSGGGQSYTF. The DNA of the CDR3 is TGTGCCTGGAGTGGAGGTGGTCAAAGCTACACCTTC.

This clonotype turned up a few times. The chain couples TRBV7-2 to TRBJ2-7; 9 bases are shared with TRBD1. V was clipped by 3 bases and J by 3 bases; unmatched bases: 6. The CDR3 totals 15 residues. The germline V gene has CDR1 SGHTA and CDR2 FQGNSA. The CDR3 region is CASSLGQGLYYEQYF. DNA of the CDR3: TGTGCCAGCAGCTTGGGACAGGGACTCTACTACGAGCAGTACTTC. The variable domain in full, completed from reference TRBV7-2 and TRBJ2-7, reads GAGVSQSPSNKVTEKGKDVELRCDPISGHTALYWYRQSLGQGLEFLIYFQGNSAPDKSGLPSDRFSAERTGGSVSTLTIQRTQQEDSAVYLCASSLGQGLYYEQYFGPGTRLTVT.